This entry concerns a single T cell receptor beta chain. The data originate from a study of early T cells in non-severe SARS-CoV-2 infection. Germline V gene data show CDR1 as LGHNA and CDR2 as YNFKEQ. The V and J ends lost 5 bases and 4 bases, in that order; junction bases with no gene match: 11. CDR3 length: 17 amino acids. One entry per CDR3 protein results from TCRdb running MiXCR on the 5' RACE reads. The sample has some 71,000 distinct CDR3 sequences, roughly 10% seen once. This clonotype was obtained from an adult who was a healthcare worker with PCR-confirmed SARS-CoV-2 infection or an uninfected control (not recorded which). Material for sequencing was whole blood. This chain uses TRBV4-2 with TRBJ1-2; TRBD1 agrees at 12 bases. CDR3 in amino acids: CASSAGTGGDEGYGYTF. The CDR3 bases are TGTGCCAGCAGCGCTGGGACAGGGGGCGATGAAGGCTATGGCTACACCTTC.